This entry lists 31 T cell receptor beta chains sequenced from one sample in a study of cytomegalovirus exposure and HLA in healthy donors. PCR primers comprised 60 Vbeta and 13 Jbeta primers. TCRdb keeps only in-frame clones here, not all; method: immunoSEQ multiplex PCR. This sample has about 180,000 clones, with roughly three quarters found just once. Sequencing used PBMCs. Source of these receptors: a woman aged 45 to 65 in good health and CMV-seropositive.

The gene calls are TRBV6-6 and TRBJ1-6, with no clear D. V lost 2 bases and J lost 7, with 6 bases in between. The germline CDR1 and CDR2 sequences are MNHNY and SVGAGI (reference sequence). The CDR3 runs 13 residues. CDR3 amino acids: CASSYTVNSPLHF. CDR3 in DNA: TGTGCCAGCAGTTACACAGTAAATTCACCCCTCCACTTT.

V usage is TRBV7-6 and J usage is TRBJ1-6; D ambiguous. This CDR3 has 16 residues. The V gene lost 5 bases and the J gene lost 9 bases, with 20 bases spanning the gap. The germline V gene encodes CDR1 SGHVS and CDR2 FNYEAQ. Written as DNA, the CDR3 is TGTGCCAGCAGCGCCTATGCGGGCGTTTCTGGTTCACCCCTCCACTTT. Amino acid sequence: CASSAYAGVSGSPLHF. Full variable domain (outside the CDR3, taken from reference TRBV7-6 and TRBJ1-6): GAGVSQSPRYKVTKRGQDVALRCDPISGHVSLYWYRQALGQGPEFLTYFNYEAQQDKSGLPNDRFSAERPEGSISTLTIQRTEQRDSAMYRCASSAYAGVSGSPLHFGNGTRLTVT.

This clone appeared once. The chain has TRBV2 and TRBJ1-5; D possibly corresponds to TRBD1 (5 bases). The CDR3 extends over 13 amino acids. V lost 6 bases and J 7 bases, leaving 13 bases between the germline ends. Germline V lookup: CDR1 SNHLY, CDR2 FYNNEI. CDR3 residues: CASRPGTGQPQHF. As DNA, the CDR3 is TGTGCCAGCAGACCAGGGACTGGGCAGCCCCAGCATTTT.

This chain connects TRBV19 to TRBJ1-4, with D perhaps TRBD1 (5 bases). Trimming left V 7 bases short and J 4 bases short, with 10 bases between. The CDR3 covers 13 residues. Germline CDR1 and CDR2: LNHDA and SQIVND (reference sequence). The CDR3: CASIGVDNEKLFF. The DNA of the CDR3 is TGTGCCAGTATAGGGGTGGATAATGAAAAACTGTTTTTT.

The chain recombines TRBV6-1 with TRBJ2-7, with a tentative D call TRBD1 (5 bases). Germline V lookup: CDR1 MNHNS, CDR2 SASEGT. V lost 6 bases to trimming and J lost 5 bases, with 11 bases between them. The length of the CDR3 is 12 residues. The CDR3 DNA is TGTGCCAGCAGATCGCAGGGAAACGAGCAGTACTTC. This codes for CASRSQGNEQYF.

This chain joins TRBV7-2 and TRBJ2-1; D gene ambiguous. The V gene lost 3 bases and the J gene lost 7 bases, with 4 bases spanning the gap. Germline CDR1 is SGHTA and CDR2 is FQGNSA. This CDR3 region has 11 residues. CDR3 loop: CASSFLNEQFF. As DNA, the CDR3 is TGTGCCAGCAGCTTCCTTAATGAGCAGTTCTTC.

The CDR3 DNA reads TGTGCCAGCAGCGTAGCGGCAGGGGGCAACTATGGCTACACCTTC. Amino acids: CASSVAAGGNYGYTF. The rearrangement joins TRBV9 to TRBJ1-2; 8 bases are a match to TRBD1. CDR1 and CDR2 (germline): SGDLS, YYNGEE. The V gene end was trimmed by 0 bases and the J gene end by 2 bases; junction bases not matched to a gene: 3. CDR3 length: 15 residues.

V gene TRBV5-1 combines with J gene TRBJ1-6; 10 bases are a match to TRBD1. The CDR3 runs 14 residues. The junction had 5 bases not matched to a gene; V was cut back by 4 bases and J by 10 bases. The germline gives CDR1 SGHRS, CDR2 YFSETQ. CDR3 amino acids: CASSRTGGDSPLHF. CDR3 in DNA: TGCGCCAGCAGCAGGACAGGGGGAGACTCACCCCTCCACTTT.

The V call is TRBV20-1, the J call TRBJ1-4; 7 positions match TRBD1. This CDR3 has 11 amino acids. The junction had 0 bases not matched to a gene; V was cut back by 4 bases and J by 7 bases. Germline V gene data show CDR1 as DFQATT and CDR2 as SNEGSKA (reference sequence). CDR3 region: CSANRGEKLFF. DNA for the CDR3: TGCAGTGCTAACAGGGGTGAAAAACTGTTTTTT.

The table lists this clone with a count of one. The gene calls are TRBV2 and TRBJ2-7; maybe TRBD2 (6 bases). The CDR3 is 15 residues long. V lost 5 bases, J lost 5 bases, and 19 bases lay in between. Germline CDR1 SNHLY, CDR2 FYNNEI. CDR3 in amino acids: CASSRLIGTRDEQYF. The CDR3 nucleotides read TGTGCCAGCAGTCGGTTAATTGGGACTCGCGACGAGCAGTACTTC.

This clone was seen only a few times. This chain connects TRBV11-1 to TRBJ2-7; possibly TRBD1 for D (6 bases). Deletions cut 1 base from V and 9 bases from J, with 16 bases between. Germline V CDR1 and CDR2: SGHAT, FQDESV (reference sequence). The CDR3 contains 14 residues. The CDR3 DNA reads TGTGCCAGCAGCTTAGACAGGGCCCGAAGGGGGCAGTACTTC. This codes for CASSLDRARRGQYF. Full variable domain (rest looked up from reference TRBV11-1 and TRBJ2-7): EAEVAQSPRYKITEKSQAVAFWCDPISGHATLYWYRQILGQGPELLVQFQDESVVDDSQLPKDRFSAERLKGVDSTLKIQPAELGDSAMYLCASSLDRARRGQYFGPGTRLTVT.

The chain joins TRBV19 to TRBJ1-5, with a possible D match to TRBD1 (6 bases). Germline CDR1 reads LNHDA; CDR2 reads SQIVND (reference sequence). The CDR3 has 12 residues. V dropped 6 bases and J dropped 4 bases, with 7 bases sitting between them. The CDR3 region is CASRTGNQPQHF. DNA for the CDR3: TGTGCCAGTAGAACAGGGAATCAGCCCCAGCATTTT. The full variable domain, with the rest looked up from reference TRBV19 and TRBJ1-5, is DGGITQSPKYLFRKEGQNVTLSCEQNLNHDAMYWYRQDPGQGLRLIYYSQIVNDFQKGDIAEGYSVSREKKESFPLTVTSAQKNPTAFYLCASRTGNQPQHFGDGTRLSIL.

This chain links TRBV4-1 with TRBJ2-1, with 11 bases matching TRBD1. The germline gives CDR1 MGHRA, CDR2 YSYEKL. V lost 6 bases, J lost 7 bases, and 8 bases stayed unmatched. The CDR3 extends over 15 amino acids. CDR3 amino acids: CASSHGTGGRNEQFF. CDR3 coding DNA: TGCGCCAGCAGTCACGGGACAGGGGGGAGAAATGAGCAGTTCTTC.

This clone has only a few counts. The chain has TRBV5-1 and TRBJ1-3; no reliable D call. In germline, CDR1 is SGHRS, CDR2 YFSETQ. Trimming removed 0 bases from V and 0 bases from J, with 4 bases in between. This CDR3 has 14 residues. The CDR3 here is CASSLDYSGNTIYF. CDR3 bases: TGCGCCAGCAGCTTGGATTACTCTGGAAACACCATATATTTT.

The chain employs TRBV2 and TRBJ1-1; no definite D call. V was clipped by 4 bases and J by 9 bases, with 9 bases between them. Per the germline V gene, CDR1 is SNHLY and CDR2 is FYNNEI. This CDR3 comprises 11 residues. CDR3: CASSVSVKAFF. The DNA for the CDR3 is TGTGCCAGCAGTGTATCAGTAAAAGCTTTCTTT.

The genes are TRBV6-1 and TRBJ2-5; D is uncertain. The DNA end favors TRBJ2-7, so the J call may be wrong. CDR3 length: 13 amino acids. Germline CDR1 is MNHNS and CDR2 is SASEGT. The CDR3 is CASSVSARSEQYF. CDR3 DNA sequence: TGTGCCAGCAGTGTGTCCGCCCGGTCCGAGCAGTACTTC.

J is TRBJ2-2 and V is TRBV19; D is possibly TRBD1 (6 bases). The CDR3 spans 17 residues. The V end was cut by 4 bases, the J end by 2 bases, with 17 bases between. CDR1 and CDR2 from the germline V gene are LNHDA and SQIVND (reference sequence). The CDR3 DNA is TGTGCCAGTAGTACGCCAGGGGCCAAGGGAAACACCGGGGAGCTGTTTTTT. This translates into CASSTPGAKGNTGELFF.

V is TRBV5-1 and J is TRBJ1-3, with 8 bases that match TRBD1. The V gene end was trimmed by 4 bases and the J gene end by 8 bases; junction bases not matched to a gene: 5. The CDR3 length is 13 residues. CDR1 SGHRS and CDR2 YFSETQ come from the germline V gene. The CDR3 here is CASSKQGGDTIYF. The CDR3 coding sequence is TGCGCCAGCAGCAAACAGGGGGGGGACACCATATATTTT.

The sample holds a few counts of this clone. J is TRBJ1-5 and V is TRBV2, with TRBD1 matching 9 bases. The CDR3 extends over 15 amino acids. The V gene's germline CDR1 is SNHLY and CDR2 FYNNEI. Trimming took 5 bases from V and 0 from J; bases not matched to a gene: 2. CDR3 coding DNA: TGTGCCAGCAGTAGGACAGGGGCTAGCAATCAGCCCCAGCATTTT. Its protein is CASSRTGASNQPQHF. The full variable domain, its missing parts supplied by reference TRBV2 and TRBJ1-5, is EPEVTQTPSHQVTQMGQEVILRCVPISNHLYFYWYRQILGQKVEFLVSFYNNEISEKSEIFDDQFSVERPDGSNFTLKIRSTKLEDSAMYFCASSRTGASNQPQHFGDGTRLSIL.

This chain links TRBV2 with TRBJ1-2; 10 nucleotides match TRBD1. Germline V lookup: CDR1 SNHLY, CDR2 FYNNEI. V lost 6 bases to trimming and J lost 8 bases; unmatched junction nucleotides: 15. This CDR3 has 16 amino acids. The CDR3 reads CASRASRDRGPGGYTF. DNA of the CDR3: TGTGCCAGCAGAGCCAGCCGGGACAGGGGCCCCGGGGGCTACACCTTC.

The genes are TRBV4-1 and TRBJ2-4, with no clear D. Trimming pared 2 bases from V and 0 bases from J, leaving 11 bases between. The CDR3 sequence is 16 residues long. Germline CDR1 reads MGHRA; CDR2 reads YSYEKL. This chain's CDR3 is CASSQFGRLAKNIQYF. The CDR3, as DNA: TGCGCCAGCAGCCAATTCGGCAGACTAGCCAAAAACATTCAGTACTTC.

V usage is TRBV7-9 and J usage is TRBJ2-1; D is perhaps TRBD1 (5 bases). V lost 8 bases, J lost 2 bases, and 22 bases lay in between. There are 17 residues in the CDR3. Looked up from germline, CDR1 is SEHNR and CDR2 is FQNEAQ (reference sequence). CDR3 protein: CASFQGRPAYPYNEQFF. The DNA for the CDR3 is TGTGCCAGCTTTCAGGGCCGGCCTGCTTATCCCTACAATGAGCAGTTCTTC. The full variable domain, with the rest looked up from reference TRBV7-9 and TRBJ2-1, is DTGVSQNPRHKITKRGQNVTFRCDPISEHNRLYWYRQTLGQGPEFLTYFQNEAQLEKSRLLSDRFSAERPKGSFSTLEIQRTEQGDSAMYLCASFQGRPAYPYNEQFFGPGTRLTVL.

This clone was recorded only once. Here the CDR3 DNA reads TGTGCCAGCAGCCCCGGGGGGGGAGGCAGAGGCTACACCTTC. The encoded protein is CASSPGGGGRGYTF. The chain carries TRBV11-3 and TRBJ1-2; possibly TRBD1 for D (5 bases). The CDR3 extends over 14 amino acids. V lost 5 bases to trimming and J lost 8 bases, with 18 bases between them. The germline V gene encodes CDR1 SGHNT and CDR2 YENEEA.

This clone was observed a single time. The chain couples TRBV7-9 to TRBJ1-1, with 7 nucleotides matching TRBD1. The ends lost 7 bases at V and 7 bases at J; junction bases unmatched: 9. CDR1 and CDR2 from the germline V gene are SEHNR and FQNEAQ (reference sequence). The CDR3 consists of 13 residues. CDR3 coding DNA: TGTGCCAGCACCCGACCTCCAGGGGGTGAAGCTTTCTTT. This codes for CASTRPPGGEAFF.

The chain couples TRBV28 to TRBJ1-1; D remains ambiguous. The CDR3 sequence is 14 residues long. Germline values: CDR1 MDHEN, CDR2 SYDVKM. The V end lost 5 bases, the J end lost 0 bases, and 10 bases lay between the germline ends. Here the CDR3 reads CASSTYQVNTEAFF. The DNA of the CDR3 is TGTGCCAGCAGTACCTACCAGGTGAACACTGAAGCTTTCTTT.

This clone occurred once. The CDR3 sequence: CASSALGTREETQYF. For the CDR3, the DNA is TGTGCCAGCAGCGCCCTCGGGACTAGAGAAGAGACCCAGTACTTC. The gene calls are TRBV9 and TRBJ2-5; TRBD2 matches at 8 bases. After removal of 3 bases from V and 3 bases from J, the junction contained 7 bases not matched to a gene. Germline V lookup: CDR1 SGDLS, CDR2 YYNGEE. The CDR3 sequence is 15 residues long.

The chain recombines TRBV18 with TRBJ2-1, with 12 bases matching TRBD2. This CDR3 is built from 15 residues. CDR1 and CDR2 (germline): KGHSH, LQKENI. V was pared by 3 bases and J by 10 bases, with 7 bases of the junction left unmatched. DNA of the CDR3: TGTGCCAGCTCACCCCGGGGACTAGCGGGTGCGGAGCAGTTCTTC. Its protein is CASSPRGLAGAEQFF.

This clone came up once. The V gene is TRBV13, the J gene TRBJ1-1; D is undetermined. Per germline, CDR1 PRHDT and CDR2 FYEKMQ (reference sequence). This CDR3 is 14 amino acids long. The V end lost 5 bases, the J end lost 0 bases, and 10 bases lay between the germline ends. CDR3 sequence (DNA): TGTGCCAGCAGCCACCCCGGGGTGAACACTGAAGCTTTCTTT. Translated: CASSHPGVNTEAFF.

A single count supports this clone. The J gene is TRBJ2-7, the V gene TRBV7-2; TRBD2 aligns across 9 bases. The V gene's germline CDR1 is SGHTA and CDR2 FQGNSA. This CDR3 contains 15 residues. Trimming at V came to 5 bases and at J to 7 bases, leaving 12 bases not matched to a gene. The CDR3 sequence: CASSPRGAGGNEQYF. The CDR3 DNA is TGTGCCAGCAGCCCTCGGGGAGCGGGAGGTAATGAGCAGTACTTC.

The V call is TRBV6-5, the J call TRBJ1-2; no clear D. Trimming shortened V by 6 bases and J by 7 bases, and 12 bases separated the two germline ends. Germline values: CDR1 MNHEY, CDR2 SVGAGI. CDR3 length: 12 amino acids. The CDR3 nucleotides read TGTGCCAGCAGGGGCACGTTGGGTGGCTACACCTTC. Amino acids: CASRGTLGGYTF.

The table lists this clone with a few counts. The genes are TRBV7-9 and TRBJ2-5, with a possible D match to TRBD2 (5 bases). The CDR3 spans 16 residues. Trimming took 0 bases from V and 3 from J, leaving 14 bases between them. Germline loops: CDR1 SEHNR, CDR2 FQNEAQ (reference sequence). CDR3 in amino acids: CASSLAGKAGEETQYF. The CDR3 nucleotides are TGTGCCAGCAGCTTAGCGGGAAAGGCGGGCGAAGAGACCCAGTACTTC.